This TCR beta chain stems from a study of cytomegalovirus exposure and HLA in healthy donors. Study context: The 95 to 150 validation repertoires, a later analysis reported, used the same platform as the 666 first-cohort repertoires. Study-level points and caveats: Three chains linked to CMV were shown in vitro to be specific for CMV antigens.

Note on this clone: Antigen: not known.

Profiled with immunoSEQ multiplex PCR; TCRdb holds only in-frame clones, not every one. Of 220,000 or so clones in the sample, approximately 82% were seen once. V was shortened by 5 bases and J by 7 bases, with 9 bases between the two germline ends. The CDR3 is 11 amino acids. Per germline, CDR1 SGDLS and CDR2 YYNGEE. The chain has TRBV9 and TRBJ1-1, with D perhaps matching TRBD1 (6 bases). The sequenced sample was PBMCs. The receptor was derived from a woman between 18 and 29 years old in good health and CMV-seronegative. For the CDR3, the DNA is TGTGCCAGCAGGGAGGGGGGTGAAGCTTTCTTT. Translating gives CASREGGEAFF.